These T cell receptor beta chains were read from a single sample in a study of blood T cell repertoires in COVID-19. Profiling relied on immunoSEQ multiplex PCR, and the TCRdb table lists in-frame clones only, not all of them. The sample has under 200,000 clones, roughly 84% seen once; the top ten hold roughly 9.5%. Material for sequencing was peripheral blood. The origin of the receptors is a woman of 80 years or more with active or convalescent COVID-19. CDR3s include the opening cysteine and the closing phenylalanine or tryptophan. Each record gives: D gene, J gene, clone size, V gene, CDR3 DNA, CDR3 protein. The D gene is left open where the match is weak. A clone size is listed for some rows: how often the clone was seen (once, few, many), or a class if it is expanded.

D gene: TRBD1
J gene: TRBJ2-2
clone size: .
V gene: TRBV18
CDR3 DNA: TGTGCCAGCTCACCTCAAATGGGACAGGGAAACACCGGGGAGCTGTTTTTT
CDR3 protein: CASSPQMGQGNTGELFF

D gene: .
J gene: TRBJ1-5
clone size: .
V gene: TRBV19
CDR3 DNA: TGTGCCAGTACCACGGGTCCCAGCAATCAGCCCCAGCATTTT
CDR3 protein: CASTTGPSNQPQHF

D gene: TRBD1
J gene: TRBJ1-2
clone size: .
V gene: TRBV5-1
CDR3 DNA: TGCGCCAGCAGCCCGACAGGGGGCGCGCACTATGGCTACACCTTC
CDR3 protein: CASSPTGGAHYGYTF

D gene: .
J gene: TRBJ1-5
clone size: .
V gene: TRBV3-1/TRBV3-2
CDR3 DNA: TGTGCCAGCAGCCCCGTCGCAGGGAAACAGCCCCAGCATTTT
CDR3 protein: CASSPVAGKQPQHF

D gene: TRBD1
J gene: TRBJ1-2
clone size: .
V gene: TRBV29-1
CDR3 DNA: TGCAGCGTTGAATCGCCAGGGGGAAAGGAGGGCTACACCTTC
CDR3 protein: CSVESPGGKEGYTF

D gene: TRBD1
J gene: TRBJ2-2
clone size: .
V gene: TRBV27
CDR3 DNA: TGTGCCAGCAGTTTGGGCTGGGGGACAGGGGGCACCGGGGAGCTGTTTTTT
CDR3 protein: CASSLGWGTGGTGELFF

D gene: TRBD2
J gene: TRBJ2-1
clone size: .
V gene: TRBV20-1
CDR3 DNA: TGCAGCCCTAGTGGGGGGGGCAATGAGCAGTTCTTC
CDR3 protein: CSPSGGGNEQFF

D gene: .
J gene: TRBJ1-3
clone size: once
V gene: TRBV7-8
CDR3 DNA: TGTGCCAGCAACACAGGGACTGGAAACACCATATATTTT
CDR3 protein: CASNTGTGNTIYF

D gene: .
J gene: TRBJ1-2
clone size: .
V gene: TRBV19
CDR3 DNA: TGTGCCAGCACCGTTTGGGGGGAGACTAACTATGGCTACACCTTC
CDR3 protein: CASTVWGETNYGYTF

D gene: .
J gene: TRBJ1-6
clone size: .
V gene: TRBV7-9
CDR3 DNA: TGTGCCAGCAGCTTAGCGATCTCCGGCGGGACACCCCTCCACTTT
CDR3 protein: CASSLAISGGTPLHF

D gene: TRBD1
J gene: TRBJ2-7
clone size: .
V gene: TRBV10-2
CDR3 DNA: TGCGCCAGCAGTTCCGGACAGGGGGTATCCTACGAGCAGTACTTC
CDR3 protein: CASSSGQGVSYEQYF

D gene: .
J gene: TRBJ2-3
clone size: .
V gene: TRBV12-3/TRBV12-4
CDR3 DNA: TGTGCCAGCTCCTGGGGGGGCACAGATACGCAGTATTTT
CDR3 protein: CASSWGGTDTQYF

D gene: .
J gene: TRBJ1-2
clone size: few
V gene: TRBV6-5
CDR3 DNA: TGTGCCAGCAGTTCACAGGGTTATGGCTACACCTTC
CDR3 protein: CASSSQGYGYTF

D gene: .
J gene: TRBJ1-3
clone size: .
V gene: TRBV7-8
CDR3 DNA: TGTGCCAGCAGCTTAGGCCGGGTTGTAACTGGAAACACCATATATTTT
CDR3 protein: CASSLGRVVTGNTIYF

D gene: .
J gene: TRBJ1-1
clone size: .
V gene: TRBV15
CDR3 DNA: TGTGCCACCAGCACTAGAGGGAGGGACACTGAAGCTTTCTTT
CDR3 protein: CATSTRGRDTEAFF

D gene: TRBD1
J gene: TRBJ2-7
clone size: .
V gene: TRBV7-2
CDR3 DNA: TGTGCCAGCAGTTTTGACAGGGAGAGGATCTACGAGCAGTACTTC
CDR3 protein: CASSFDRERIYEQYF

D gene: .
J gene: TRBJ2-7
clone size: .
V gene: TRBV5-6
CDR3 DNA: TGTGCCAGCAGCCGGGTTCCCAACGAGCAGTACTTC
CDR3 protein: CASSRVPNEQYF

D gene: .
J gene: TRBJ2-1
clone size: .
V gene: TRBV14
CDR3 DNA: TGTGCCAGCAGACTGACAGGTCTGGGGGCTAAGTACAATGAGCAGTTCTTC
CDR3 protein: CASRLTGLGAKYNEQFF

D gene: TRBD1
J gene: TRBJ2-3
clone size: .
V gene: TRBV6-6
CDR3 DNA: TGTGCCAGCAGGCAACTGACAGGGGTTGAGCAGTATTTT
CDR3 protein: CASRQLTGVEQYF

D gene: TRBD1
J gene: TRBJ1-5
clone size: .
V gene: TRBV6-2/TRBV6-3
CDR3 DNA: TGTGCCAGCAGTTACGGCAGGGGGAGCAATCAGCCCCAGCATTTT
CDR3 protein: CASSYGRGSNQPQHF

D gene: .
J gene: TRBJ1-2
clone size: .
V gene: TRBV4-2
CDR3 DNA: TGTGCCAGCAGCCAAGATTCATCCCCAGGCTACACCTTC
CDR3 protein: CASSQDSSPGYTF

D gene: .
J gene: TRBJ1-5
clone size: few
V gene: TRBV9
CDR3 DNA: TGTGCCAGCAGCCGAGAACAGGGTGTGAATCAGCCCCAGCATTTT
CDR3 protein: CASSREQGVNQPQHF

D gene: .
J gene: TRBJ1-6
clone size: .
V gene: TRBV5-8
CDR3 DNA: TGTGCCAGCAGCCGAGGTGAAACGCCCAATTCACCCCTCCACTTT
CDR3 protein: CASSRGETPNSPLHF

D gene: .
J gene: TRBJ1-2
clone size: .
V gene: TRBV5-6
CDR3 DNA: TGTGCCAGCAGCTTAGGGGCTTCTAACTATGGCTACACCTTC
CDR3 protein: CASSLGASNYGYTF

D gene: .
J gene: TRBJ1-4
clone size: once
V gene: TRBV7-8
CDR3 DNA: TGTGCCAGCAGCTTGCCAAGGGGGACTAATGAAAAACTGTTTTTT
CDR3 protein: CASSLPRGTNEKLFF

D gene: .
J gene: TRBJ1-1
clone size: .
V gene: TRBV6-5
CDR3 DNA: TGTGCCAGCAGAACCTTGGACAGATGGATTGAAGCTTTCTTT
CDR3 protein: CASRTLDRWIEAFF

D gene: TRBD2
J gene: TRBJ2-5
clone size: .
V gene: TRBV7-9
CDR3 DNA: TGTGCCAGCAGCTCCAAACTCGGGACTAGCGGCGGGGAGACCCAGTACTTC
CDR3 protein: CASSSKLGTSGGETQYF

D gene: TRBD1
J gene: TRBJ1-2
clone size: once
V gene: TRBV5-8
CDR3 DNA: TGTGCCAGCAGCTCTAGGACAGGGACGAAGGGCTACACCTTC
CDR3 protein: CASSSRTGTKGYTF

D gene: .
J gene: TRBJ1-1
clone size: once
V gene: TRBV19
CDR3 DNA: TGTGCCAGTAGTATAGCTTTCCGGGAGATGAACACTGAAGCTTTCTTT
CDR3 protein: CASSIAFREMNTEAFF

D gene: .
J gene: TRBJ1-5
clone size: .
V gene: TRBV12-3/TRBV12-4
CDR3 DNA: TGTGCCAGCAGTTTAGGGATACAGCAGCCCCAGCATTTT
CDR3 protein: CASSLGIQQPQHF

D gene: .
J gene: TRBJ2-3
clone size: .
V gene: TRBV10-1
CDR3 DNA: TGCGCCAGCGCCCAGAAACAAACGCAGTATTTT
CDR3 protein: CASAQKQTQYF

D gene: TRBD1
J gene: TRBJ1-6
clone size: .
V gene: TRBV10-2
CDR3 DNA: TGCGCCAGCACTCTGGGACAGGGTAATTCACCCCTCCACTTT
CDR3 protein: CASTLGQGNSPLHF

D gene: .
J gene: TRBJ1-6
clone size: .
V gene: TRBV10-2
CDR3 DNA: TGCGCCAGCAGTGAGTTCAAAGGGGGATACTCCTATAATTCACCCCTCCACTTT
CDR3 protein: CASSEFKGGYSYNSPLHF

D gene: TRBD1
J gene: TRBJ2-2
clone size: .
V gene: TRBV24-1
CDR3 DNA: TGTGCCACCAGTGACTCCGGGACAGGGAGGGCGAACACCGGGGAGCTGTTTTTT
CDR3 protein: CATSDSGTGRANTGELFF

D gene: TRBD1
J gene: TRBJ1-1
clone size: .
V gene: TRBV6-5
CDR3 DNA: TGTGCCAGCAGACCACAGGGGCGGGAAGCTTTCTTT
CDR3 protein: CASRPQGREAFF

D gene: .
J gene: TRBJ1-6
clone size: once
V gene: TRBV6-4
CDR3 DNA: TGTGCCAGCAGTGACTCTTCGCCTAGCTCCTATAATTCACCCCTCCACTTT
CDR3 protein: CASSDSSPSSYNSPLHF

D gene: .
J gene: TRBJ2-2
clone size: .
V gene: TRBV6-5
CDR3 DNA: TGTGCCAGCAGTTACTACGACGGGATAAACACCGGGGAGCTGTTTTTT
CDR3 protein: CASSYYDGINTGELFF

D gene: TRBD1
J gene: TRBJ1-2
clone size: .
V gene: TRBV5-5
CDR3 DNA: TGTGCCAGCAGCTTGATTGTGACAGGGCTAGATGGCTACACCTTC
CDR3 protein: CASSLIVTGLDGYTF

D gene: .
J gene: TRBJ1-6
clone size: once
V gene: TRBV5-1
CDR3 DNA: TGCGCCAGCAGCACCCCTAAGGACGGGAGCTCCTATAATTCACCCCTCCACTTT
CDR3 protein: CASSTPKDGSSYNSPLHF

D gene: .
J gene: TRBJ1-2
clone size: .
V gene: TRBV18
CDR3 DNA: TGTGCCAGCTCACCAGGAGAAGGAGCTAACTATGGCTACACCTTC
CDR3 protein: CASSPGEGANYGYTF

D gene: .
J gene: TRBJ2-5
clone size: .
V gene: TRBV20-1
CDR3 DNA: TGCAGTGCGCAGCGGTCCGAGACCCAGTACTTC
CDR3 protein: CSAQRSETQYF

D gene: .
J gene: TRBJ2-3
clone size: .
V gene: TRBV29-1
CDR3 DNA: TGCAGCGTTGTTGAGGCGTCGAGCACAGATACGCAGTATTTT
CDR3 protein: CSVVEASSTDTQYF

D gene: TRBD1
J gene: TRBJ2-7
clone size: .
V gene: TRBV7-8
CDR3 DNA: TGTGCCAGCAGCTTAGGTTTAGGGACAGGGCGATACGAGCAGTACTTC
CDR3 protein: CASSLGLGTGRYEQYF

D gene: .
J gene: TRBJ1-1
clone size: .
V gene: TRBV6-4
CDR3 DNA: TGTGCCAGCACGGCAGGGAAGGGCACTGAAGCTTTCTTT
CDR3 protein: CASTAGKGTEAFF

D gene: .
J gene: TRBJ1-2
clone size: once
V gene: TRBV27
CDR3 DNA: TGTGCCAGCAGTTTATCAGGGGCGTTGGGCTACACCTTC
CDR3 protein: CASSLSGALGYTF

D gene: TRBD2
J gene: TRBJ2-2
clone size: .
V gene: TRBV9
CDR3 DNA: TGTGCCAGCAGCGCCCGGGACTATAGCACCGGGGAGCTGTTTTTT
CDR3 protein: CASSARDYSTGELFF

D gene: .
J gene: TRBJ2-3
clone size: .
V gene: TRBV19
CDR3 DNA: TGTGCCAGTAGTATCCCTGCCACTAGCGATACGCAGTATTTT
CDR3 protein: CASSIPATSDTQYF

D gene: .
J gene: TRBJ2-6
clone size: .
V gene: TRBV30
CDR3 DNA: TGTGCCTGGAGTCCCCTAGGTGGGGCCAACGTCCTGACTTTC
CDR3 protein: CAWSPLGGANVLTF

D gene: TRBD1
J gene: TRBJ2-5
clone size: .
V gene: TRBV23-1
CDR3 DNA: TGCGCCACCTACAGGGGGCCAGAGACCCAGTACTTC
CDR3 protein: CATYRGPETQYF

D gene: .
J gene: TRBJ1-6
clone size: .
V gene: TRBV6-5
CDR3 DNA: TGTGCCAGCAGTCCCCAGGACAGCCTTGGATCACCCCTCCACTTT
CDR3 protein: CASSPQDSLGSPLHF

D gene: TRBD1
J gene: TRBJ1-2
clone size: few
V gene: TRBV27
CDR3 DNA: TGTGCCAGCACCCAGACAGGGAGCTATGGCTACACCTTC
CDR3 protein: CASTQTGSYGYTF

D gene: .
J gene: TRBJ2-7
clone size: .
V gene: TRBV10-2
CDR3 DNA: TGCGCCAGCAGTGAGTCGTACTACGAGCAGTACTTC
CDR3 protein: CASSESYYEQYF